This TCR beta chain was sequenced in a study of T cells in tuberculosis. Study findings and constraints: T cells binding CD1B-GMM tetramer weakly possibly escaped the sort.

Cells were sorted from thawed PBMC rested overnight and stained with GMM-loaded CD1B tetramer, viability dye and anti-CD3. The lipid loaded on the CD1B tetramers was C32 glucose monomycolate from Rhodococcus equi. Before cryopreservation, the sorted PBMC lost their CD14-expressing monocytes. From each donor, some 100,000 tetramer-negative cells were sorted. Chain pairing is unknown; alpha and beta were sequenced separately. TCRdb's copy holds only in-frame clones and misses some; the assay was immunoSEQ multiplex PCR. The sample contains roughly 92,000 clones, approximately 91% of which appear only once. The specimen sequenced was CD1b-GMM tetramer-negative cells sorted from PBMCs. This sequence originates from an adult woman with latent tuberculosis.

DNA for the CDR3: TGTGCCAGCAGCTTAGCCCAGCAGGGCGAAAAACTGTTTTTT. Protein sequence: CASSLAQQGEKLFF. The J gene is TRBJ1-4, the V gene TRBV11-2, with a tentative D call TRBD1 (5 bases). CDR1 is SGHAT and CDR2 is FQNNGV in the germline V gene. V dropped 1 base and J dropped 8 bases, with 11 bases sitting between them. This CDR3 region has 14 residues.